These T cell receptor beta chains were read from a single sample in a study of beta chain features in type 1 diabetes. TCRdb's copy holds only in-frame clones and misses some; the assay was immunoSEQ multiplex PCR. This sample yields approximately 240,000 clones, of which 16% are seen a single time; about 0.08% belongs to the top ten. Sequences were obtained from naive CD4+ T cells from blood. These receptors all stem from a man younger than 40 with type 1 diabetes. The CDR3 runs from the conserved cysteine through the conserved F or W. The D gene is left open where the match is weak. For some rows the clone size is stated as once, few or many, or as a class when expanded; others skip it.

TGTGCCACCTCAAAGGACAGGCTAAGTTACAATGAGCAGTTCTTC	CATSKDRLSYNEQFF	TRBJ2-1	TRBV18	-	TRBD1
TGTGCCTGGAGTGTACTAGGCAGTCCCGGCGGGGAGCTGTTTTTT	CAWSVLGSPGGELFF	TRBJ2-2	TRBV30	-	-
TGTGCCAGCAGCGTAGCCGGGACAGGGGCGTACGAGCAGTACTTC	CASSVAGTGAYEQYF	TRBJ2-7	TRBV9	-	TRBD1
TGCGCCAGCAGCCAAGATTTGGGCGCGGGGCAGTACTTC	CASSQDLGAGQYF	TRBJ2-7	TRBV4-3	-	-
TGTGCCAGCAGCAATCGGGCCGGTGCCTACGAGCAGTACTTC	CASSNRAGAYEQYF	TRBJ2-7	TRBV7-2	few	-
TGTGCCAGCAGCGTAGTTTCCAGCGGCACAGATACGCAGTATTTT	CASSVVSSGTDTQYF	TRBJ2-3	TRBV9	-	-
TGTGCCAGCAGATCATCAGGGAACACTGAAGCTTTCTTT	CASRSSGNTEAFF	TRBJ1-1	TRBV6-5	few	-
TGTGCCTGGAGCAAGGCGGGACTAGATAACAATGAGCAGTTCTTC	CAWSKAGLDNNEQFF	TRBJ2-1	TRBV30	few	TRBD2
TGTGCCAGCAGCGCGACAGGTCCCGAGCAGTACTTC	CASSATGPEQYF	TRBJ2-7	TRBV7-9	-	-
TGCAGCGTTGATTCCTGGGATACGCAGTATTTT	CSVDSWDTQYF	TRBJ2-3	TRBV29-1	few	-
TGTGCCAGCAGCGTAGCAGGTAGGCCCTACGAGCAGTACTTC	CASSVAGRPYEQYF	TRBJ2-7	TRBV9	few	-
TGTGCCAGCAGTTTCGGCGAGACCCAGTACTTC	CASSFGETQYF	TRBJ2-5	TRBV5-6	-	-
TGCAGCGTTGGACTCAATACAGAAGAGACCCAGTACTTC	CSVGLNTEETQYF	TRBJ2-5	TRBV29-1	few	-
TGCAGCGTTGAAGATCGGGCCGACCGGGACTACAATGAGCAGTTCTTC	CSVEDRADRDYNEQFF	TRBJ2-1	TRBV29-1	-	-
TGCGCCAGCAGCTGGGGGACTAGCGGGCTGTACGAGCAGTACTTC	CASSWGTSGLYEQYF	TRBJ2-7	TRBV5-1	few	TRBD2
TGTGCCAGCAGGATTACAGGGGGCGAAGAGCAGTTCTTC	CASRITGGEEQFF	TRBJ2-1	TRBV21-1	few	-
TGCAGTTCCCGACCTCAGGGGGTGGGACACTTC	CSSRPQGVGHF	TRBJ2-5	TRBV20-1	-	TRBD1
TGTGCCAGCTCCGGGGGTGATCAGCCCCAGCATTTT	CASSGGDQPQHF	TRBJ1-5	TRBV7-9	-	-
TGTGCCAGCAGTCGCACGACAGGGTTGAAGTTCTTC	CASSRTTGLKFF	TRBJ2-1	TRBV7-3	few	TRBD1
TGTGCCAGCAGCCGGACGGGGTACCAAGAGACCCAGTACTTC	CASSRTGYQETQYF	TRBJ2-5	TRBV5-4	-	-
TGTGCCAGCAGCCCCAAGGGACAAATCGACGGGGCCGGGGAGCTGTTTTTT	CASSPKGQIDGAGELFF	TRBJ2-2	TRBV9	-	-
TGTGCCATCAGTGAGCGACAGTTGGAGGAGCTGTTTTTT	CAISERQLEELFF	TRBJ2-2	TRBV10-3	few	-
TGCAGCGTGGGCCGGCTCCGGGACGGTTACGAGCAGTACTTC	CSVGRLRDGYEQYF	TRBJ2-7	TRBV29-1	-	-
TGTGCCATCAGTGAGTCCCAGGTTGGAGATACGCAGTATTTT	CAISESQVGDTQYF	TRBJ2-3	TRBV10-3	few	-
TGTGCCAGCAGCCAACTAGCGGGAGCCCCTGGGGCCAACGTCCTGACTTTC	CASSQLAGAPGANVLTF	TRBJ2-6	TRBV7-9	few	TRBD2
TGTGCCAGCAGCTTGGGGAGACCCGGCTCGAGCACTGAAGCTTTCTTT	CASSLGRPGSSTEAFF	TRBJ1-1	TRBV5-4	-	-
TGCAGCGTTGATCCAGGGGGCGTCTATGGCTACACCTTC	CSVDPGGVYGYTF	TRBJ1-2	TRBV29-1	few	TRBD1
TGTGCCAGCAGCCGTAAGGAATCGGCAGCCTACGAGCAGTACTTC	CASSRKESAAYEQYF	TRBJ2-7	TRBV7-2	few	-
TGCAGCGTTGAAAAATACAGGGCACCGAATAGGGGGACCCAGTACTTC	CSVEKYRAPNRGTQYF	TRBJ2-5	TRBV29-1	few	-
TGCGCCAGCAGCGTGGGACTAGCAGGCACAGATACGCAGTATTTT	CASSVGLAGTDTQYF	TRBJ2-3	TRBV5-1	few	TRBD2
TGCGCCAGCAGCTTGGATGGCAGGGGGAGGAACACTGAAGCTTTCTTT	CASSLDGRGRNTEAFF	TRBJ1-1	TRBV5-1	-	TRBD1
TGCGCCAGCAGCCCGGGGACTAGCGGGAGGAGTAAGGATACGCAGTATTTT	CASSPGTSGRSKDTQYF	TRBJ2-3	TRBV5-1	few	TRBD2
TGTGCCAGCAGTTTATCGCGGCAAGAGACCCAGTACTTC	CASSLSRQETQYF	TRBJ2-5	TRBV27	-	-
TGCAGCGTTATCCAGGGCACCTACGAGCAGTACTTC	CSVIQGTYEQYF	TRBJ2-7	TRBV29-1	-	-
TGTGCCAGCAGTGACTTAACAGCCTATGGCTACACCTTC	CASSDLTAYGYTF	TRBJ1-2	TRBV6-4	-	-
TGCAGCGTACGGACTAGCGGGAGGACCGACAATGAGCAGTTCTTC	CSVRTSGRTDNEQFF	TRBJ2-1	TRBV29-1	few	TRBD2
TGTGCCAGCAGCCAAGGAGGCAGGAGCTCCTACGAGCAGTACTTC	CASSQGGRSSYEQYF	TRBJ2-7	TRBV4-2	few	-
TGCAGCGTAGGGGGCGATGGCTACACCTTC	CSVGGDGYTF	TRBJ1-2	TRBV29-1	few	TRBD1
TGTGCGACAAGCCCAGGGACTGGGGCCAACGTCCTGACTTTC	CATSPGTGANVLTF	TRBJ2-6	TRBV30	-	-
TGTGCCAGCAGCTTATCCCCTACTTCCTCCTACGAGCAGTACTTC	CASSLSPTSSYEQYF	TRBJ2-7	TRBV7-2	few	-
TGTGCCTGGAGTGTACTAGGGGAAGCTTTCTTT	CAWSVLGEAFF	TRBJ1-1	TRBV30	few	-
TGTGCCTGGGAACAGGGGATGAACACTGAAGCTTTCTTT	CAWEQGMNTEAFF	TRBJ1-1	TRBV30	-	TRBD1
TGTGCCAGCAGCTTAGACAAAAGCACAGATACGCAGTATTTT	CASSLDKSTDTQYF	TRBJ2-3	TRBV7-9	-	-
TGCGCCAGCAGCCAAGACAACGGCAGGGGACTTCCGATGCTCACAGATACGCAGTATTTT	CASSQDNGRGLPMLTDTQYF	TRBJ2-3	TRBV4-1	few	-
TGTGCCAGCACCCCAGGGGGTTCTGGGGCCAACGTCCTGACTTTC	CASTPGGSGANVLTF	TRBJ2-6	TRBV7-2	-	TRBD1
TGTGCCAGCAGCTATGTACGGACAGATACGCAGTATTTT	CASSYVRTDTQYF	TRBJ2-3	TRBV7-2	few	-
TGCAGCGGTTCCGGGACAGTAACAGATACGCAGTATTTT	CSGSGTVTDTQYF	TRBJ2-3	TRBV29-1	-	TRBD1
TGCAGCGTTGATTCTAGTTGGTCCTACAATGAGCAGTTCTTC	CSVDSSWSYNEQFF	TRBJ2-1	TRBV29-1	few	-
TGCAGCGTTGAAGAGTTGGCAGATACGCAGTATTTT	CSVEELADTQYF	TRBJ2-3	TRBV29-1	-	-
TGCGCCAGCAGCCAATTTGGGTACTACGAGCAGTACTTC	CASSQFGYYEQYF	TRBJ2-7	TRBV4-1	few	-
TGTGCCAGCAGTGATATAGCGGCTCACGAGCAGTACTTC	CASSDIAAHEQYF	TRBJ2-7	TRBV2	few	-
TGTGCCAGCAGCTTCTTAGCGGGGAGCTCCTACAATGAGCAGTTCTTC	CASSFLAGSSYNEQFF	TRBJ2-1	TRBV7-2	-	TRBD2
TGCAGCGTTGGCCAGGGGCTCACCTACAATGAGCAGTTCTTC	CSVGQGLTYNEQFF	TRBJ2-1	TRBV29-1	-	-
TGCGCCAGCGGACGGAGAACCTCGAGAACCTACGAGCAGTACTTC	CASGRRTSRTYEQYF	TRBJ2-7	TRBV23-1	-	-
TGTGCCAGCAGTGATCGCGACAGGGGATGGTACAATGAGCAGTTCTTC	CASSDRDRGWYNEQFF	TRBJ2-1	TRBV25-1	few	TRBD1
TGTGCCAGCAGCAAAGGTCCTAGCGGGAGAGGGGGAGAGACCCAGTACTTC	CASSKGPSGRGGETQYF	TRBJ2-5	TRBV9	few	TRBD2
TGTGCCATCACCGAAGCGGGAACAGGGGCCAACGTCCTGACTTTC	CAITEAGTGANVLTF	TRBJ2-6	TRBV10-3	few	TRBD2